This passage covers 26 T cell receptor beta chains from one sample sequenced in a study of T cell repertoires in cytomegalovirus infection. Their antigen targets remain unknown. TCRdb ran MiXCR on the reads and lists one entry per CDR3 protein. The sample contains 360,000 or so distinct CDR3 sequences, roughly 34% of which appear only once. This specimen was cultured PBMCs, taken from culture after CMV antigen stimulation. The source of these receptors is a human donor in good health (CMV status not recorded). Some clones in this sample may be carry-over from other donors' samples.

The chain uses TRBV20-1 and TRBJ2-2; a possible D gene is TRBD1 (5 bases). CDR3 size: 14 residues. V dropped 0 bases and J dropped 7 bases, with 12 bases sitting between them. Germline V gene data show CDR1 as DFQATT and CDR2 as SNEGSKA (reference sequence). The CDR3 DNA sequence: TGCAGTGCTAGAGATAGGAAAGGGGACGGGGAGCTGTTTTTT. As protein: CSARDRKGDGELFF.

This clonotype showed up just a few times. This chain connects TRBV6-2 or TRBV6-3 to TRBJ2-6; D gene ambiguous. The germline gives CDR1 MNHEY, CDR2 SVGEGT. The V and J ends lost 2 bases and 0 bases respectively, with 8 bases between them. The CDR3 is 16 amino acids. CDR3 in amino acids: CASSYGFSSGANVLTF. The CDR3 DNA sequence: TGTGCCAGCAGTTACGGCTTTTCCTCTGGGGCCAACGTCCTGACTTTC.

This clonotype was found a few times. The chain carries TRBV19 and TRBJ2-1; D call uncertain. CDR1 and CDR2 (germline): LNHDA, SQIVND (reference sequence). Trimming shortened V by 7 bases and J by 0 bases, and 10 bases separated the two germline ends. The CDR3 is 14 residues long. The CDR3 DNA reads TGTGCCAGTACGATTATTAGCTCCTACAATGAGCAGTTCTTC. Amino acid sequence: CASTIISSYNEQFF.

Only a few counts were recorded for this clonotype. The CDR3 DNA reads as TGTGCCAGCAGTCCCCCCGGACAGGGCGGTGGCTACACCTTC. It yields the protein CASSPPGQGGGYTF. V gene TRBV6-1 combines with J gene TRBJ1-2; 8 bases line up with TRBD1. Germline V gene data show CDR1 as MNHNS and CDR2 as SASEGT. The CDR3 has 14 amino acids. V shed 5 bases and J 7 bases; nucleotides not matched to a gene: 9.

The chain is built from TRBV20-1 and TRBJ2-3; D perhaps matches TRBD2 (6 bases). This CDR3 comprises 14 residues. Germline lookup yields CDR1 DFQATT and CDR2 SNEGSKA (reference sequence). V lost 0 bases and J 0 bases, leaving 7 bases between the germline ends. The CDR3 bases are TGCAGTGCTAGAGACAGCGGGAGCACAGATACGCAGTATTTT. It encodes CSARDSGSTDTQYF.

The rearrangement joins TRBV7-2 to TRBJ2-5, with D possibly being TRBD1 (5 bases). The CDR3 sequence is 17 residues long. Between the trimmed V and J ends, which lost 0 bases and 4 bases, there was a span of 18 bases. Germline values: CDR1 SGHTA, CDR2 FQGNSA. The CDR3 sequence: CASSLALFRVFGETQYF. The CDR3 nucleotides are TGTGCCAGCAGCTTAGCGCTCTTCAGGGTGTTTGGAGAGACCCAGTACTTC.

On this clonotype itself: A much larger clone sits a single nucleotide away, making a read error possible. The genes are TRBV7-2 and TRBJ1-1, with 9 bases that match TRBD1. Germline-derived CDR1 and CDR2 are SGHTA and FQGNSA. The V and J ends lost 7 bases and 7 bases, in that order; junction bases with no gene match: 10. The length of the CDR3 is 14 residues. CDR3 region: CASKGTGRVNEAFF. CDR3 bases: TGTGCCAGCAAAGGGACAGGGAGGGTCAATGAAGCTTTCTTT. The entire variable domain, with the rest obtained from reference TRBV7-2 and TRBJ1-1, is as follows: GAGVSQSPSNKVTEKGKDVELRCDPISGHTALYWYRQSLGQGLEFLIYFQGNSAPDKSGLPSDRFSAERTGGSVSTLTIQRTQQEDSAVYLCASKGTGRVNEAFFGQGTRLTVV.

The CDR3 region is CSAKTTGFYEQYF. In DNA, the CDR3 is TGCAGTGCAAAAACTACAGGATTCTACGAGCAGTACTTC. The gene calls are TRBV20-1 and TRBJ2-7, with TRBD1 as a possible D gene (5 bases). V lost 6 bases, J lost 3 bases, and 15 bases lay in between. Germline V CDR1 and CDR2: DFQATT, SNEGSKA (reference sequence). The CDR3 is 13 amino acids.

The chain is built from TRBV19 and TRBJ2-3; D gene ambiguous. V was pared by 9 bases and J by 6 bases, with 13 bases between. Germline CDR1 LNHDA, CDR2 SQIVND (reference sequence). The CDR3 is made up of 12 amino acids. CDR3: CASEDRWDTQYF. In DNA, the CDR3 is TGTGCCAGCGAGGACCGCTGGGATACGCAGTATTTT. Full variable domain (missing parts from reference TRBV19 and TRBJ2-3): DGGITQSPKYLFRKEGQNVTLSCEQNLNHDAMYWYRQDPGQGLRLIYYSQIVNDFQKGDIAEGYSVSREKKESFPLTVTSAQKNPTAFYLCASEDRWDTQYFGPGTRLTVL.

The chain joins TRBV7-2 to TRBJ2-5; D remains unclear. Germline V gene sequence: CDR1 SGHTA, CDR2 FQGNSA. The CDR3 has 14 residues. Trimming stripped 3 bases from V and 4 bases from J, with 12 bases between. The CDR3 is CASSLYDGRETQYF. The CDR3, as DNA: TGTGCCAGCAGCTTGTACGATGGGCGAGAGACCCAGTACTTC.

This chain joins TRBV20-1 and TRBJ2-1; 9 bases map to TRBD2. Germline V gene lookup returns CDR1 DFQATT and CDR2 SNEGSKA (reference sequence). This CDR3 region has 15 residues. J gave up 9 bases and V 4 bases, and 13 bases lay outside the gene matches. In DNA form, the CDR3 reads TGCAGTGCTACGGGAGGGCGGGAGGGCCTGAGTGAGCAGTTCTTC. It encodes CSATGGREGLSEQFF.

The genes are TRBV5-4 and TRBJ2-1, with D possibly TRBD1 on 6 matching bases. Looked up from germline, CDR1 is SGHNT and CDR2 is YYREEE (reference sequence). There are 15 residues in the CDR3. Trimming left V 4 bases short and J 0 bases short, with 11 bases between. The chain's CDR3 is CASSPDSYSYNEQFF. The CDR3 DNA reads as TGTGCCAGCAGCCCGGACAGCTACTCCTACAATGAGCAGTTCTTC.

This chain joins TRBV29-1 and TRBJ2-2; no definite D call. The CDR3 is made up of 13 amino acids. The germline CDR1 and CDR2 sequences are SQVTM and ANQGSEA. V gave up 4 bases and J gave up 0 bases, with 6 bases separating them. CDR3 nucleotide sequence: TGCAGCGTTGTGGATCCGAACACCGGGGAGCTGTTTTTT. As protein: CSVVDPNTGELFF.

The J gene is TRBJ2-1, the V gene TRBV19, with D perhaps TRBD2 (5 bases). Trimming pared 5 bases from V and 10 bases from J, leaving 18 bases between. There are 14 residues in the CDR3. Germline V gives CDR1 LNHDA, CDR2 SQIVND (reference sequence). CDR3 nucleotide sequence: TGTGCCAGTAGTTATAATTTCGGAAGGAGGGAGCAGTTCTTC. It translates to CASSYNFGRREQFF. Full variable domain (rest looked up from reference TRBV19 and TRBJ2-1): DGGITQSPKYLFRKEGQNVTLSCEQNLNHDAMYWYRQDPGQGLRLIYYSQIVNDFQKGDIAEGYSVSREKKESFPLTVTSAQKNPTAFYLCASSYNFGRREQFFGPGTRLTVL.

The genes are TRBV6-1 and TRBJ2-7; the match to TRBD2 covers 7 bases. The germline V gene encodes CDR1 MNHNS and CDR2 SASEGT. V lost 2 bases and J lost 3; bases outside the gene matches: 7. The CDR3 totals 15 residues. The CDR3 sequence: CASSESIGGSYEQYV. The CDR3 DNA is TGTGCCAGCAGTGAAAGTATCGGCGGGAGCTACGAGCAGTACGTC.

The sample holds one count of this clonotype. This chain uses TRBV20-1 with TRBJ1-2; D perhaps matches TRBD1 (5 bases). Germline-derived CDR1 and CDR2 are DFQATT and SNEGSKA (reference sequence). V was shortened by 6 bases and J by 1 base, with 12 bases between the two germline ends. CDR3 size: 13 residues. The CDR3 nucleotides read TGCAGTGCAGCTGACAGCCTTAACTATGGCTACACCTTC. Protein: CSAADSLNYGYTF.

This clonotype has only one observation. This chain connects TRBV20-1 to TRBJ2-1, with 11 bases matching TRBD2. J was trimmed by 7 bases and V by 1 base; bases with no gene match: 9. Germline CDR1 is DFQATT and CDR2 is SNEGSKA (reference sequence). CDR3 length: 16 residues. The CDR3 sequence: CSARVPSGRSGNEQFF. DNA of the CDR3: TGCAGTGCTAGAGTCCCTAGCGGGAGGTCGGGAAATGAGCAGTTCTTC.

This clonotype was seen more than once but under ten times. The chain links TRBV7-6 to TRBJ2-1; the match to TRBD2 covers 10 bases. From germline, CDR1 is SGHVS and CDR2 FNYEAQ. This CDR3 spans 18 amino acids. V trimming: 3 bases; J trimming: 0 bases; junction bases outside the gene matches: 8. The CDR3 bases are TGTGCCAGCAGCTTTTCCGGGACTAGCGTCCTCTCCTACAATGAGCAGTTCTTC. Translated, it gives CASSFSGTSVLSYNEQFF.

On this clonotype: One end of the junction does not line up with germline, which may come from a read error. V is TRBV6-5 and J is TRBJ1-1; D may be TRBD1 (5 bases). The CDR3 totals 14 residues. Germline V gene data show CDR1 as MNHEY and CDR2 as SVGAGI. CDR3 nucleotide sequence: TGTGCCAACAGTTACGGGCAGGGTTTCCCTGAAGCTTTCTTT. Residues: CANSYGQGFPEAFF.

The chain couples TRBV7-8 to TRBJ1-1, with a weak D call TRBD1 (6 bases). The CDR3 spans 15 residues. V was cut by 2 bases and J by 4 bases, with 14 bases left in between. The germline V gene encodes CDR1 SGHVS and CDR2 FQNEAQ. This CDR3 reads CASSLLGAAPTEAFF. CDR3 nucleotide sequence: TGTGCCAGCAGCTTACTGGGGGCGGCTCCCACTGAAGCTTTCTTT.

The V and J genes are TRBV5-4 and TRBJ1-1, with 7 bases aligning to TRBD1. The junction had 23 bases not matched to a gene; V was cut back by 4 bases and J by 8 bases. The germline V gene has CDR1 SGHNT and CDR2 YYREEE (reference sequence). The CDR3 sequence is 18 residues long. The CDR3 bases are TGTGCCAGCAGCACACGACCGGGACAGACAAATATCGGGTCCGAAGCTTTCTTT. Its translation is CASSTRPGQTNIGSEAFF.

The chain uses TRBV7-3 and TRBJ2-1, with 9 bases aligning to TRBD2. J gave up 6 bases and V 6 bases, and 9 bases lay outside the gene matches. Germline values: CDR1 SGHTA, CDR2 FQGTGA. This CDR3 region has 15 residues. The chain's CDR3 is CASSSKASGTNEQFF. Written as DNA, the CDR3 is TGTGCCAGCAGTTCAAAGGCTAGCGGGACCAATGAGCAGTTCTTC.

This clonotype was seen a handful of times. This rearrangement joins TRBV5-5 to TRBJ2-3; 12 bases line up with TRBD1. V was clipped by 1 base and J by 6 bases; unmatched bases: 6. The CDR3 is 16 residues long. Germline lookup yields CDR1 SGHKS and CDR2 YYEKEE (reference sequence). CDR3 sequence: CASSLRDRGLWDTQYF. DNA for the CDR3: TGTGCCAGCAGCTTGAGGGACAGGGGGCTTTGGGATACGCAGTATTTT.

This clonotype was detected only once. The rearrangement links TRBV6-6 to TRBJ2-3, with D perhaps matching TRBD2 (5 bases). V was shortened by 2 bases and J by 6 bases, with 21 bases between the two germline ends. Germline V gene lookup returns CDR1 MNHNY and CDR2 SVGAGI (reference sequence). CDR3 length: 17 residues. The CDR3 here is CASSYNPGRIGGDTQYF. CDR3 nucleotides: TGTGCCAGCAGTTACAACCCGGGAAGGATTGGAGGTGATACGCAGTATTTT.

This clonotype has a single count. This chain connects TRBV4-3 to TRBJ1-2, with D perhaps TRBD1 (6 bases). The germline V and J ends were trimmed by 0 bases and 3 bases, with 17 bases remaining between them. CDR1 is LGHNA and CDR2 is YSLEER in the germline V gene. This CDR3 has 17 residues. CDR3 sequence (DNA): TGCGCCAGCAGCCAAGATCGTGGGGGGGCGCAACACTATGGCTACACCTTC. It codes for CASSQDRGGAQHYGYTF.

This clonotype was seen many times. The CDR3, as DNA: TGTGCCAGCAGCTGGGACCTCAATCAGCCCCAGCATTTT. Encoded protein: CASSWDLNQPQHF. V usage is TRBV7-2 and J usage is TRBJ1-5; weak D call: TRBD1 (5 bases). In germline, CDR1 is SGHTA, CDR2 FQGNSA. CDR3 length: 13 amino acids. Trimming pared 4 bases from V and 3 bases from J, leaving 7 bases between.